The T cell receptor beta chain described here comes from a study of T cell responses to AZD1222 COVID-19 vaccine. About this clone: Its antigen remains unidentified.

Assay used: immunoSEQ multiplex PCR; TCRdb lists only in-frame clones, some missing. The sample has around 120,000 clones; 88% are singletons. Pooled together were second doses at about 4 or about 12 weeks. Trimming left V 2 bases short and J 4 bases short, with 11 bases between. The CDR3 spans 14 residues. Germline CDR1 is LGHNA and CDR2 is YSLEER. Study-level points and caveats: Of the AZD1222 recipients, only six or seven were seropositive at baseline.

The chain joins TRBV4-3 to TRBJ1-2; D possibly corresponds to TRBD1 (5 bases). The sequences come from peripheral blood, collected 28 days after the second AZD1222 dose. The receptor's source is an adult who received the AZD1222 COVID-19 vaccine. The CDR3 is CASSQQGDAYGYTF. The CDR3 DNA reads as TGCGCCAGCAGCCAACAAGGGGACGCCTATGGCTACACCTTC.